Sequencing of this TCR beta chain was carried out in a study of T-cell memory formation after mild COVID-19 (TCRdb year 2021). Describing the broader study: TCR sequence clusters from the two donors were found to be largely donor specific. The cohort comprised two young, previously healthy adult volunteers, one female and one male. Longitudinal TCRalpha and TCRbeta repertoire sequencing tracked T-cell clones expanding and contracting after mild COVID-19 in a couple of donors.

Here is what the overall study found, with its caveats: Some responding clones were detected in pre-infection memory, suggesting pre-existing cross-reactive memory T cells joined the SARS-CoV-2 response. SARS-CoV-2 specificity of the second-wave clones peaking on day 37 was not confirmed. Clones that contracted from day 15 to 85 showed balanced CD4/CD8 phenotypes, whereas a second wave of clones that expanded from day 15 to 37 leaned towards CD4+. Contracting CD4+ clones appeared mostly in the CM and EM memory subsets, whereas CD8+ clones were enriched in EMRA. The study included only two mild cases, and larger cohorts that include severe cases with pre-infection samples were judged to be necessary.

There are a few counts of this clonotype. Its antigen specificity is not known. Base qualities are not recorded, but no much larger clone differs from it by a single base. Ficoll-Paque density gradient centrifugation was the method used to isolate PBMCs. Sequencing took place on an Illumina NovaSeq 6000. TCRalpha and TCRbeta cDNA libraries were built by 5'RACE with constant-segment primers, adding sample barcodes and unique molecular identifiers. Trizol reagent was used to extract RNA from every sample. The libraries were amplified in two PCR steps, and the second step added a second sample barcode and Illumina TruSeq adapters. Libraries were sequenced on an Illumina NovaSeq with 2 x 150 bp paired-end reads. In the authors' own workflow: Demultiplexing of reads and collapsing into UMI-guided consensus sequences were performed with migec v1.2.7. With mixcr v2.1.11, UMI consensuses were aligned to TRA and TRB V and J templates and assembled into clonotypes. Clonotypes were classified as expanded or contracted when called significant by both edgeR and NoisET, with noise models trained on biological replicates. For edgeR calls, a false discovery rate-adjusted p below 0.01 and a log2 fold-change threshold of 1 were applied. As an exploratory analysis of dynamics, PCA with hierarchical clustering was applied to max-normalized trajectories of the 1000 most abundant clonotypes. The CD4 or CD8 phenotype of responding clones was assigned using the separately sequenced CD4+ and CD8+ repertoires. TCRdb reanalyzed the raw reads on its own, using fastp at Q25 for trimming and MiXCR for clone calling, and kept in-frame beta chains. Rows are unified per CDR3 protein, each entry keeping the most common DNA and genes. TCRdb, not the original authors, processed these V and J calls. In this sample the table shows nearly 110,000 distinct CDR3 sequences, about 18% of which occur a single time. In total, the top ten clones hold around 28% of the sample.

There are 11 amino acids in the CDR3, from cysteine to phenylalanine inclusive. The entry retains the CDR3 DNA only, 33 bases that are in frame from base 1. CDR1 SGDLS and CDR2 YYNGEE were looked up in the germline V gene. V is shortened by 3 bases, J by 10 bases, and the region joining them spans 8 bases. The TCR originated in an adult woman who had mild COVID-19 (a few samples of this study predate the infection). The sample titles of this study are shuffled in the database, so cell type and time point are left out; the donor was told from shared clones. Sequencing input: PBMCs or a T cell subset sorted from them (not recorded which). The rearrangement joined TRBV9 to TRBJ2-1; the D gene cannot be resolved beyond TRBD1 or TRBD2, each matching 6 bases. In nucleotides, the sequence is TGTGCCAGCAGCGGCGGGACAGAGCAGTTCTTC. It is translated as CASSGGTEQFF.